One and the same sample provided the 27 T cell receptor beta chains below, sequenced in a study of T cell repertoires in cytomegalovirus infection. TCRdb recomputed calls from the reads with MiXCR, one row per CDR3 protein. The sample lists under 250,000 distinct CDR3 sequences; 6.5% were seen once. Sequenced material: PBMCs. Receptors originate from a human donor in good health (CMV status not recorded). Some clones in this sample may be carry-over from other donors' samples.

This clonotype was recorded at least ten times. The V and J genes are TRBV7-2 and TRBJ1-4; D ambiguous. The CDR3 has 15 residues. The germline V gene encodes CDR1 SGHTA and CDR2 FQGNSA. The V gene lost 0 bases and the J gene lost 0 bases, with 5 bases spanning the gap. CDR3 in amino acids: CASSLARPTNEKLFF. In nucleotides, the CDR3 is TGTGCCAGCAGCTTAGCGCGCCCAACTAATGAAAAACTGTTTTTT.

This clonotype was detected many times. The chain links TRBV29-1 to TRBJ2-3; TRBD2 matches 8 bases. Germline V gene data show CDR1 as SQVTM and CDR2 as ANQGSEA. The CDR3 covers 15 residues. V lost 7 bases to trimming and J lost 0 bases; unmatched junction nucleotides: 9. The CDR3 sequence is CSGRGSGISTDTQYF. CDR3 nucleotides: TGCAGCGGGAGGGGTAGCGGGATCAGCACAGATACGCAGTATTTT.

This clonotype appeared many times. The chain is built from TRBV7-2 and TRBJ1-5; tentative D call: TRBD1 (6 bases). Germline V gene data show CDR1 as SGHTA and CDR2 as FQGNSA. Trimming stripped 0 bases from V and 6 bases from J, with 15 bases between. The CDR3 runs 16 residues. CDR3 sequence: CASSLAPGAIGQPQHF. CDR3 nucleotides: TGTGCCAGCAGCTTAGCTCCGGGGGCGATTGGTCAGCCCCAGCATTTT.

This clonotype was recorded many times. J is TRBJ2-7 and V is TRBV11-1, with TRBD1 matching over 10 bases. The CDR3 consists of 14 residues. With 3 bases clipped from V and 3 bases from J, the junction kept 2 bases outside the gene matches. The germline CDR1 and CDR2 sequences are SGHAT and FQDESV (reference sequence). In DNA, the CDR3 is TGTGCCAGCAGCTTGGGGACAGGGGTCTACGAGCAGTACTTC. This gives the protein CASSLGTGVYEQYF.

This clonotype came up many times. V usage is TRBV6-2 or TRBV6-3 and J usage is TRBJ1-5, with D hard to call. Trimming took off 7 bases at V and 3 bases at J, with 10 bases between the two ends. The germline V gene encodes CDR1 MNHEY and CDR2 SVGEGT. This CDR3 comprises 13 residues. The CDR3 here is CASNSALNQPQHF. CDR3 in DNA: TGTGCCAGCAACTCAGCTCTCAATCAGCCCCAGCATTTT.

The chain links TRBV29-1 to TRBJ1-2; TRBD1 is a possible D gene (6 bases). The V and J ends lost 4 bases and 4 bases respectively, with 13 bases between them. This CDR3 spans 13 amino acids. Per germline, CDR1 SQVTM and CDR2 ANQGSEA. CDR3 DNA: TGCAGCGTTGTAGGGGGGCCCGGCTATGGCTACACCTTC. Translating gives CSVVGGPGYGYTF.

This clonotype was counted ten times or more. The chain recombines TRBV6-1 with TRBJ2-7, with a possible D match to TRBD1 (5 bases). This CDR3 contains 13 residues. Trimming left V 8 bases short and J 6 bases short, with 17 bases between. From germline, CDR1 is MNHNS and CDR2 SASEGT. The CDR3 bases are TGTGCCAGCTCTAAAGGGGTTACCGGCGAGCAGTACTTC. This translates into CASSKGVTGEQYF.

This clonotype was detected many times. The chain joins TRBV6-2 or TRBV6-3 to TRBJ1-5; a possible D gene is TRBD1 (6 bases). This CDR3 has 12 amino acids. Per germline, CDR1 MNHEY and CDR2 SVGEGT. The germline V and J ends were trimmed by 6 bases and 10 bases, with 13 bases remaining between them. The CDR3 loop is CASRDLRGPQHF. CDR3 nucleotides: TGTGCCAGCAGAGACCTCAGGGGACCCCAGCATTTT.

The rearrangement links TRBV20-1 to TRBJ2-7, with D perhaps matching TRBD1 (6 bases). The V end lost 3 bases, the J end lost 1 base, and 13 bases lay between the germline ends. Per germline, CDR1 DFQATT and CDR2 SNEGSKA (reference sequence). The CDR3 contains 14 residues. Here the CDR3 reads CSASSGTTSYEQYF. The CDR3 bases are TGCAGTGCTAGTTCCGGGACAACATCCTACGAGCAGTACTTC.

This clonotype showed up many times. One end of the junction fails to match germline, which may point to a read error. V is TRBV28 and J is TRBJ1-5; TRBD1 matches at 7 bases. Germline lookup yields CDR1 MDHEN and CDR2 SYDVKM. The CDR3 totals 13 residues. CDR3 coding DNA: TGTGCCAGCAATTTACAGGGGAATCAGCCCCAGCATTTT. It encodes CASNLQGNQPQHF.

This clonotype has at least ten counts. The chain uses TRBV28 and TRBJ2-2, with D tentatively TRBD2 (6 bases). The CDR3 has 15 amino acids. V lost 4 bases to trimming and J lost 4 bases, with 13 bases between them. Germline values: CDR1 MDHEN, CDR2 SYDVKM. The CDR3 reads CASSSLPGGTGELFF. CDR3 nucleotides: TGTGCCAGCAGTTCTTTGCCCGGGGGCACCGGGGAGCTGTTTTTT.

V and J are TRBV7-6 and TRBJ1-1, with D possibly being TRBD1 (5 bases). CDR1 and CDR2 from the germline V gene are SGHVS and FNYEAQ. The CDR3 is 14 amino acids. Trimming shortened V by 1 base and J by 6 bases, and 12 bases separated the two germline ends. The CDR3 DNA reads TGTGCCAGCAGCTTAGGGGGCGCGATGGCTGAAGCTTTCTTT. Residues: CASSLGGAMAEAFF. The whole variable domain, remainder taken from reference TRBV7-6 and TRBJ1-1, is GAGVSQSPRYKVTKRGQDVALRCDPISGHVSLYWYRQALGQGPEFLTYFNYEAQQDKSGLPNDRFSAERPEGSISTLTIQRTEQRDSAMYRCASSLGGAMAEAFFGQGTRLTVV.

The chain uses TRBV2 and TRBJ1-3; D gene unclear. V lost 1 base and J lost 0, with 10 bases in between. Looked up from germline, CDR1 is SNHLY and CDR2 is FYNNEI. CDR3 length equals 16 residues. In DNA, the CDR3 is TGTGCCAGCAGTGAAGGCAATCTCCTCTCTGGAAACACCATATATTTT. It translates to CASSEGNLLSGNTIYF.

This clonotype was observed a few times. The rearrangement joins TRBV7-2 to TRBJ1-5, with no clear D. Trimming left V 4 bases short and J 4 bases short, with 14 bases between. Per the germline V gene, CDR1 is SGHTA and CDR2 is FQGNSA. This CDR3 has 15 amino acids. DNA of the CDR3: TGTGCCAGCAGCTATCTGGACGAACCTAATCAGCCCCAGCATTTT. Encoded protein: CASSYLDEPNQPQHF.

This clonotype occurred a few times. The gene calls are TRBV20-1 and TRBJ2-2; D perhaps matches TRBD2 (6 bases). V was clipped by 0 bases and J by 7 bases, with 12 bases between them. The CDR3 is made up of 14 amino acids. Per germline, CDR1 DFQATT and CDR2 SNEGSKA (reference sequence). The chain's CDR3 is CSAREGGLIGELFF. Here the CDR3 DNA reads TGCAGTGCTAGAGAAGGAGGGTTAATCGGGGAGCTGTTTTTT.

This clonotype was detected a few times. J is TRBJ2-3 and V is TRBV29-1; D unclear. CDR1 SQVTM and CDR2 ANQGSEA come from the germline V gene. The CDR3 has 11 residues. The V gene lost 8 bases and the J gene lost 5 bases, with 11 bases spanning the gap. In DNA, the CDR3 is TGCAGCTATACTACTCTAGATACGCAGTATTTT. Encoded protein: CSYTTLDTQYF.

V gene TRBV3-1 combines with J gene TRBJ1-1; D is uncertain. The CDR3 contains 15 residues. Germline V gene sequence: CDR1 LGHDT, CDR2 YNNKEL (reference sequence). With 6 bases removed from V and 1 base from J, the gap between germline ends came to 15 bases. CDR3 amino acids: CASRRGGWTNTEAFF. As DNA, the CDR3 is TGTGCCAGCAGGCGAGGAGGCTGGACGAACACTGAAGCTTTCTTT.

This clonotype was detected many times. The CDR3 spells CSVEGTSGEGFIETQYF. The CDR3 coding sequence is TGCAGCGTTGAAGGGACTAGCGGGGAAGGGTTTATAGAGACCCAGTACTTC. This chain connects TRBV29-1 to TRBJ2-5, with 12 nucleotides matching TRBD2. The CDR3 extends over 17 amino acids. The germline V gene has CDR1 SQVTM and CDR2 ANQGSEA. The ends lost 1 base at V and 4 bases at J; junction bases unmatched: 10.

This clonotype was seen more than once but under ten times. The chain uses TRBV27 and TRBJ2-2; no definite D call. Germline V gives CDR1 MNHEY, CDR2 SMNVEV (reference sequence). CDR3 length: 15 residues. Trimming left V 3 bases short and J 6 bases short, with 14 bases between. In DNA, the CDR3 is TGTGCCAGCAGTTTTGGTCGACCAGGTCCCGGGGAGCTGTTTTTT. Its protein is CASSFGRPGPGELFF.

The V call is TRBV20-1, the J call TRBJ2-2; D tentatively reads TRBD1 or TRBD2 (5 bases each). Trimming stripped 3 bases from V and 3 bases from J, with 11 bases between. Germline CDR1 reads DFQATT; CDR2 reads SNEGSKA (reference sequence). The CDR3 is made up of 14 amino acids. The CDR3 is CSARSGAYTGELFF. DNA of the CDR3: TGCAGTGCTAGGTCCGGGGCGTACACCGGGGAGCTGTTTTTT.

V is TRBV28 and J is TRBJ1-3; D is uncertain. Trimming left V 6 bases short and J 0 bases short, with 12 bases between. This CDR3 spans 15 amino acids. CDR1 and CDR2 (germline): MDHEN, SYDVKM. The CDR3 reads CASRLDGDSGNTIYF. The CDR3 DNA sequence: TGTGCCAGCAGGTTAGACGGTGACTCTGGAAACACCATATATTTT.

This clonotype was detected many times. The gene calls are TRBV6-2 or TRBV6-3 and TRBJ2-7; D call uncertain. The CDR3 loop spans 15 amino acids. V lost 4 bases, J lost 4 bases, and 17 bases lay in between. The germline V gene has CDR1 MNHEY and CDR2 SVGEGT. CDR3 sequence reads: CASSSPMGSTYEQYF. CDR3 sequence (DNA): TGTGCCAGCAGTTCTCCAATGGGTTCGACTTACGAGCAGTACTTC.

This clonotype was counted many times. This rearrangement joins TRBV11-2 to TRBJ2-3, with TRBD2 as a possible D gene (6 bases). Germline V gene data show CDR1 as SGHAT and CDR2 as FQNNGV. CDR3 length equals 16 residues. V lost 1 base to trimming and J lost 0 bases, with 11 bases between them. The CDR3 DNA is TGTGCCAGCAGCTTAGGACTGGGACTCAGCACAGATACGCAGTATTTT. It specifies CASSLGLGLSTDTQYF.

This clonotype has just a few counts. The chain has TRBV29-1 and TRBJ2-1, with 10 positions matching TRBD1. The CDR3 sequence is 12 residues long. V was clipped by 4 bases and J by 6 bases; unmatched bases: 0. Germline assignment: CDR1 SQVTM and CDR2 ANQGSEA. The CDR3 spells CSVGTGGNEQFF. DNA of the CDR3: TGCAGCGTTGGGACAGGGGGCAATGAGCAGTTCTTC.

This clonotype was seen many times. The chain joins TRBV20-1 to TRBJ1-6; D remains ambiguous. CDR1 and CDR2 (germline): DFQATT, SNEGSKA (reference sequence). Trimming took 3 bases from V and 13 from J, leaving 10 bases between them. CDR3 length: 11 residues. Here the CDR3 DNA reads TGCAGTGCTAGTCCCCAAACCCCCCTCCACTTT. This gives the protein CSASPQTPLHF.

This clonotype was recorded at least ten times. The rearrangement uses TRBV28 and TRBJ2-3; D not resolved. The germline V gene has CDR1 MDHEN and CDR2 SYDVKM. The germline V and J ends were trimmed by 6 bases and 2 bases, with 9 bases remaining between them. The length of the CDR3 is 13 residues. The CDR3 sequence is CASSPRPTDTQYF. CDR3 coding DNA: TGTGCCAGCAGCCCGCGACCCACAGATACGCAGTATTTT.

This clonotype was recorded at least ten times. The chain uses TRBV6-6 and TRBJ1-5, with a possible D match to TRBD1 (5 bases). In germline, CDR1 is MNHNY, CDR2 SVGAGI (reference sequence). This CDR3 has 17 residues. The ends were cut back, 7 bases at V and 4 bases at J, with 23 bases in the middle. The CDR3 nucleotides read TGTGCCAGCACCGTATGGGGGGGGGGGGTGGTTAATCAGCCCCAGCATTTT. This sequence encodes CASTVWGGGVVNQPQHF.